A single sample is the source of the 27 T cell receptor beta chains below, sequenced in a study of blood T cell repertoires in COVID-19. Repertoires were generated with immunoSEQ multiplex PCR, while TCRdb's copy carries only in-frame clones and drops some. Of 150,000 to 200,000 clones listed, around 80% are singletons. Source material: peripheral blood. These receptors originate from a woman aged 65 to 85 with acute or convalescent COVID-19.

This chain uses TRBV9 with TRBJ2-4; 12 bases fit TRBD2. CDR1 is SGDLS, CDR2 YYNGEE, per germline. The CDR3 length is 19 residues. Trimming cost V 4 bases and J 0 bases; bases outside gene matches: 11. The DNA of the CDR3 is TGTGCCAGCAGCCCGGAGACTAGCGGGGGCCTTCTAGCCAAAAACATTCAGTACTTC. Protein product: CASSPETSGGLLAKNIQYF.

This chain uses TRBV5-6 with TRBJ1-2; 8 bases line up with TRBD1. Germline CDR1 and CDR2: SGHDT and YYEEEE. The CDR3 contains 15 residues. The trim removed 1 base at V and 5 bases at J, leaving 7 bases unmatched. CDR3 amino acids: CASSLMDRVRYGYTF. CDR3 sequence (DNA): TGTGCCAGCAGCTTGATGGACAGGGTCAGGTATGGCTACACCTTC. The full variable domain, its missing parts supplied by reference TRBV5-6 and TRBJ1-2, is DAGVTQSPTHLIKTRGQQVTLRCSPKSGHDTVSWYQQALGQGPQFIFQYYEEEERQRGNFPDRFSGHQFPNYSSELNVNALLLGDSALYLCASSLMDRVRYGYTFGSGTRLTVV.

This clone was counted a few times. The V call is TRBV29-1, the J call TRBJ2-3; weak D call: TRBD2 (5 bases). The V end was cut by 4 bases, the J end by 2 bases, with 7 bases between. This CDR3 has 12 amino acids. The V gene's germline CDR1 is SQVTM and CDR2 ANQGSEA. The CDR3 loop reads CSVGGFTDTQYF. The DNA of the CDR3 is TGCAGCGTTGGAGGGTTCACAGATACGCAGTATTTT.

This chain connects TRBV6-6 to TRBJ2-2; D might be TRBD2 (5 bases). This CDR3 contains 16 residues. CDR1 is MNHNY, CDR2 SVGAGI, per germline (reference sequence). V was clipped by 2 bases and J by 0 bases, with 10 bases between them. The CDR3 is CASSYPAGSNTGELFF. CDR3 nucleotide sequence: TGTGCCAGCAGTTACCCGGCGGGTTCGAACACCGGGGAGCTGTTTTTT.

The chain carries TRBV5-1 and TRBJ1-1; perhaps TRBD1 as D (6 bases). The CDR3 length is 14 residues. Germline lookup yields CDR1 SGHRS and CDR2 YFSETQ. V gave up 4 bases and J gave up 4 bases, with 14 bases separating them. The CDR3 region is CASSRTGIFTEAFF. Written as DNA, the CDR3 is TGCGCCAGCAGCCGTACAGGGATATTCACTGAAGCTTTCTTT.

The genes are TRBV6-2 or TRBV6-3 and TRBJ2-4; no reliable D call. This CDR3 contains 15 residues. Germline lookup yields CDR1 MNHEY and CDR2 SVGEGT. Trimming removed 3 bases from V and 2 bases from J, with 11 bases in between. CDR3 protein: CASSYPGRTKNIQYF. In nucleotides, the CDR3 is TGTGCCAGCAGTTATCCGGGTCGAACCAAAAACATTCAGTACTTC.

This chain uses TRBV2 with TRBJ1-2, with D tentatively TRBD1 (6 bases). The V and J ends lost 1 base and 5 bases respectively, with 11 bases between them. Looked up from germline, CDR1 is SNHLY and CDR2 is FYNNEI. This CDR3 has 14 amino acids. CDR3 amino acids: CASSEGTGPYGYTF. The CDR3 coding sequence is TGTGCCAGCAGTGAAGGCACAGGGCCTTATGGCTACACCTTC.

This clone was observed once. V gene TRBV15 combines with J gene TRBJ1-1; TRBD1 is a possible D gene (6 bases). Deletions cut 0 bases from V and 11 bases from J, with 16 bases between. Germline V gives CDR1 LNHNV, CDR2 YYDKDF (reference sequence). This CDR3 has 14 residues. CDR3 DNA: TGTGCCACCAGCAGAGATTTCGGGGGGCTGAGTGCTTTCTTT. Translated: CATSRDFGGLSAFF.

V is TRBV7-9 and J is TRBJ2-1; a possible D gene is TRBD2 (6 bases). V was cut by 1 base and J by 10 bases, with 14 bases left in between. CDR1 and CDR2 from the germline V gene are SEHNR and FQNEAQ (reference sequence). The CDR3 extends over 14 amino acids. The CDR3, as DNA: TGTGCCAGCAGCTTAGTCATGCGGGACGGCGAGCAGTTCTTC. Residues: CASSLVMRDGEQFF.

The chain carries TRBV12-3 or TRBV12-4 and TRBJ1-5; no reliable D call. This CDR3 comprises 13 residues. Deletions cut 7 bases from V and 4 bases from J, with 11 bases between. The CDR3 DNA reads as TGTGCCAGCACCGGGTATAGGAATCAGCCCCAGCATTTT. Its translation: CASTGYRNQPQHF.

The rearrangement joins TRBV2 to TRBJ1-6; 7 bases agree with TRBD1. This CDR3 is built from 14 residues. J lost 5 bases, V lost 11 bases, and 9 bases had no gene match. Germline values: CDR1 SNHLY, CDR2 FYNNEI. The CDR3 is CAGRQGSDNSPLHF. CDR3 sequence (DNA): TGTGCCGGACGACAGGGAAGTGATAATTCACCCCTCCACTTT.

CDR3 region: CASSLGTGIFTDTQYF. Written as DNA, the CDR3 is TGTGCCAGCAGCTTAGGTACGGGGATATTCACAGATACGCAGTATTTT. The rearrangement uses TRBV7-9 and TRBJ2-3; the D gene is possibly TRBD2 (5 bases). In germline, CDR1 is SEHNR, CDR2 FQNEAQ (reference sequence). This CDR3 comprises 16 residues. V dropped 1 base and J dropped 2 bases, with 13 bases sitting between them.

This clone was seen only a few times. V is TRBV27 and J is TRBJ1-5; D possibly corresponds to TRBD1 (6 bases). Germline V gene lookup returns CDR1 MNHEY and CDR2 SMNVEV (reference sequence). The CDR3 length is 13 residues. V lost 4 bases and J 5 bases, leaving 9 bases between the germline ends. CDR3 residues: CASSWDIDQPQHF. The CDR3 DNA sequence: TGTGCCAGCAGTTGGGACATAGATCAGCCCCAGCATTTT.

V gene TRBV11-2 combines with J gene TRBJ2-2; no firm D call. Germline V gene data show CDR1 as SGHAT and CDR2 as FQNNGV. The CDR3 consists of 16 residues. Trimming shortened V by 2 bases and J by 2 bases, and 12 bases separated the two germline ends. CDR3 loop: CASSLTRQFNTGELFF. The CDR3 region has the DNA TGTGCCAGCAGCTTAACCCGACAATTCAACACCGGGGAGCTGTTTTTT.

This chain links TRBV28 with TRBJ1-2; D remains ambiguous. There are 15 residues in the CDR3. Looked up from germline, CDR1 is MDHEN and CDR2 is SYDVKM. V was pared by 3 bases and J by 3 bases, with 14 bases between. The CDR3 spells CASSFRDRRHYGYTF. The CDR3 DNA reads TGTGCCAGCAGTTTCCGTGACCGCAGGCACTATGGCTACACCTTC.

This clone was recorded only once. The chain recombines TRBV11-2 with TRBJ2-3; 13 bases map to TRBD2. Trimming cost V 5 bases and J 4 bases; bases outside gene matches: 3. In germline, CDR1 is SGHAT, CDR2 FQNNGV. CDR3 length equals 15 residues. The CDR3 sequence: CASSLLAGGPDTQYF. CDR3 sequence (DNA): TGTGCCAGCAGCCTACTAGCGGGGGGGCCAGATACGCAGTATTTT. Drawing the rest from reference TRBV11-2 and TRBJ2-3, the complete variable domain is EAGVAQSPRYKIIEKRQSVAFWCNPISGHATLYWYQQILGQGPKLLIQFQNNGVVDDSQLPKDRFSAERLKGVDSTLKIQPAKLEDSAVYLCASSLLAGGPDTQYFGPGTRLTVL.

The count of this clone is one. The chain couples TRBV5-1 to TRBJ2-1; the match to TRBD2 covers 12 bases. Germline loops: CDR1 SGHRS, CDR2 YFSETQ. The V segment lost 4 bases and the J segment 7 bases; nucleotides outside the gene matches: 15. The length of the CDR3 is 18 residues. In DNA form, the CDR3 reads TGCGCCAGCAGCATTGCATCTAGCGGGAGGGCCGGGTGGAATGAGCAGTTCTTC. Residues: CASSIASSGRAGWNEQFF. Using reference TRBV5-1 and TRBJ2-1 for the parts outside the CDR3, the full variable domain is KAGVTQTPRYLIKTRGQQVTLSCSPISGHRSVSWYQQTPGQGLQFLFEYFSETQRNKGNFPGRFSGRQFSNSRSEMNVSTLELGDSALYLCASSIASSGRAGWNEQFFGPGTRLTVL.

The CDR3 loop is CASNPTGGRGGYTF. The CDR3, as DNA: TGTGCCAGCAATCCCACAGGGGGCAGAGGTGGCTACACCTTC. The chain uses TRBV6-5 and TRBJ1-2; the match to TRBD1 covers 9 bases. Germline assignment: CDR1 MNHEY and CDR2 SVGAGI. The CDR3 is 14 amino acids. J gave up 7 bases and V 7 bases, and 10 bases lay outside the gene matches.

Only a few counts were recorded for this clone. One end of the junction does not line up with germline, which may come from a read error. DNA for the CDR3: TGTGCCAGCAGTAGTCGTACGCGTGGCTACACCTTC. As protein: CASSSRTRGYTF. The chain uses TRBV19 and TRBJ1-2; D not resolved. Germline V lookup: CDR1 LNHDA, CDR2 SQIVND (reference sequence). This CDR3 spans 12 amino acids.

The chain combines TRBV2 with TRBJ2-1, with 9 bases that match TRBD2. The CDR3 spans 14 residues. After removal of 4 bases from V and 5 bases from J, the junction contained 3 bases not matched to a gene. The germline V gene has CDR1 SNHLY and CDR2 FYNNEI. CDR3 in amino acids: CASSVRGGDNEQFF. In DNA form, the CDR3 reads TGTGCCAGCAGTGTGCGGGGGGGCGACAATGAGCAGTTCTTC.

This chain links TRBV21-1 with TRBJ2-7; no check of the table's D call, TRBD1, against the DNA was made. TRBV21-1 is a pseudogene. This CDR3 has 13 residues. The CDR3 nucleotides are TGTGCCAGCAGCCGGACAGTTCCCTACGAGCAGTACTTC. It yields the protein CASSRTVPYEQYF.

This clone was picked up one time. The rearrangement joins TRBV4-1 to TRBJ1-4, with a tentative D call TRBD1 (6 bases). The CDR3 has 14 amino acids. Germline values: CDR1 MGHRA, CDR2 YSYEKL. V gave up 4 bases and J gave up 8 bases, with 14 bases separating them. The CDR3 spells CASSLQGFGEKLFF. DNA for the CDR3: TGCGCCAGCAGCCTACAGGGTTTTGGGGAAAAACTGTTTTTT.

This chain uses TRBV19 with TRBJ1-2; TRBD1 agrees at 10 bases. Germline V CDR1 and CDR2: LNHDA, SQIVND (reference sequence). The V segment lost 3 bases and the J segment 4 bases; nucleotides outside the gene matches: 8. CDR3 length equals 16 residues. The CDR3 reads CASSIPRQGASYGYTF. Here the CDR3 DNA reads TGTGCCAGTAGTATTCCGAGACAGGGGGCAAGCTATGGCTACACCTTC.

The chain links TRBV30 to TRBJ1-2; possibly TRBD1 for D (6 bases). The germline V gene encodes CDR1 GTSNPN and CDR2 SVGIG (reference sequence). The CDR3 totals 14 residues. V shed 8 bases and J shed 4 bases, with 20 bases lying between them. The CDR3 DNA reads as TGTGCCGCACAAGGGGACACCCAGGGCTATGGCTACACCTTC. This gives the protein CAAQGDTQGYGYTF.

CDR3 loop: CASAWSGFGNTIYF. The DNA of the CDR3 is TGTGCCAGTGCTTGGTCGGGGTTCGGAAACACCATATATTTT. The gene calls are TRBV25-1 and TRBJ1-3, with D unclear. Trimming pared 9 bases from V and 4 bases from J, leaving 16 bases between. CDR1 is MGHDK and CDR2 is SYGVNS in the germline V gene. The CDR3 runs to 14 residues.

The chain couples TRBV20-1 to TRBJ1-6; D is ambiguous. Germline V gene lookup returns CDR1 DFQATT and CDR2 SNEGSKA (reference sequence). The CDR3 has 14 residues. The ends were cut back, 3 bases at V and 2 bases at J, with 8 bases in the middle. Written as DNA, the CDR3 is TGCAGTGCTAGTGGGCGGACCTATAATTCACCCCTCCACTTT. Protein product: CSASGRTYNSPLHF.

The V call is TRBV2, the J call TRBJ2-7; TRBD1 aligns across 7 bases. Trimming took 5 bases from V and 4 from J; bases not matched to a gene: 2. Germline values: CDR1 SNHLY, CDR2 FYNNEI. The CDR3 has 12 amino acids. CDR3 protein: CASSRQGYEQYF. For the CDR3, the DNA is TGTGCCAGCAGTAGACAGGGATACGAGCAGTACTTC.